The subject of this entry is one T cell receptor (beta chain). What this receptor recognizes is not known. No per-base quality is available; no much larger clone lies one base away. This specimen's time point label, per the study, means: cycle 4 day 1 (C4D1), after 5 to 7 weeks of nivolumab. Every trial patient had relapsed following autologous stem cell transplantation, and prior brentuximab vedotin exposure was what differed among cohorts A, B and C. The trial cohort comprised 60 or so patients with relapsed/refractory classical Hodgkin lymphoma whose best overall responses were complete response, partial response or progressive disease. In the multi-cohort phase II CheckMate 205 trial, trial patients received single-agent nivolumab. An independent review committee assessed best overall response using the 2007 International Working Group response criteria. PBMCs from the trial were collected at three points: immediately before nivolumab initiation (C1D1), and during therapy at cycle 2 day 1 and cycle 4 day 1. After peripheral blood was drawn into 8 mL Vacutainer Cell Preparation Tubes, PBMCs were isolated by centrifugation and then cryopreserved.

CDR1 and CDR2 are read off the germline V gene (reference sequence) as LNHDA and SQIVND. The V end loses 3 bases and the J end loses 4 bases, and a stretch of 4 bases separates them. There are 12 amino acids in the CDR3, from cysteine to phenylalanine inclusive. Of the read, only the CDR3 DNA is kept; its 36 bases are in frame from base 1. These data originate in a study of PD-1 blockade in classical Hodgkin lymphoma (dated by TCRdb to the early 2020s). Study-level background: Nivolumab dosing was 3 mg/kg intravenously every 2 weeks, continuing until either disease progression or unacceptable toxicity. The study used CyTOF and TCR beta sequencing to define a peripheral blood immune signature of response to PD-1 blockade in classical Hodgkin lymphoma. The full study reports these points: By C4D1, a significant rise was seen in CD4+ TCR diversity but not in CD8+ TCR diversity (p=0.0027 vs p=0.16), and the rise was most apparent among complete responders (p=0.02). The study covered only a single clinical trial cohort, and the causes of the repertoire differences, possibly disease activity or prior therapy, were still not defined. Lower diversity was seen in patients whose nivolumab began less than 1 year after ASCT, and these patients were left out of later analyses so that immune reconstitution would not confound the results. Newly diagnosed patients were reported to have lower baseline TCR diversity than healthy donors, and relapsed/refractory patients were reported to have lower baseline TCR diversity still. Baseline diversity similar to that of newly diagnosed patients was observed in trial patients achieving complete response, whereas significantly lower diversity was observed in partial responders and progressors.

Genomic DNA was extracted with the Qiagen DNeasy kit from unsorted PBMCs and from negatively selected CD4+ and CD8+ fractions. TCR beta CDR3 regions were amplified by immunoSEQ multiplex PCR using primers annealing to V and J segments. Amplification bias was minimized using a synthetic immune receptor repertoire, and residual bias was removed computationally after sequencing. The published analysis was carried out like this. Custom Python scripts were used to quantify repertoire diversity as the Shannon entropy index. The unsorted, CD4+ and CD8+ repertoires were each analyzed separately, with the exception of combined analyses, where CD4+ and CD8+ sequences were merged in silico. A clone was considered expanded if an increase in frequency of at least 2-fold after treatment relative to C1D1 was found, and a pseudocount of 0.5 was applied to clones undetected at baseline. Clones with 0 or 1 copy at C1D1 were defined as singleton clones, while clones with 2 or more copies were defined as non-singleton clones. By matching protein sequences in sorted samples from the same patient, clones expanded in unsorted samples were annotated as CD4+, CD8+ or unknown. Diversity changes from C1D1 to C4D1 were tested in paired samples using Wilcoxon tests. Entries here come from immuneACCESS through TCRdb and include only in-frame sequences with V and J called. Some clones fail to appear in such tables; in the studies checked, an unresolved V gene covers under half of the shortfall, and the cause of the remainder is unknown. That table supplies the V and J calls and clone size; D and trimming were determined from the DNA. This sample gives roughly 50,000 clones in total; approximately 89% of them show up just once. The ten top clones hold 6% to 7.5% of the sample.

The clonotype originates from a human donor with classical Hodgkin lymphoma. The V gene is TRBV19 and the J gene is TRBJ2-1, with no confident D gene call. This material consisted of peripheral blood mononuclear cells (PBMCs), taken before the fourth cycle of nivolumab. CDR3 protein: CASSIPYNEQFF. The DNA sequence is TGTGCCAGTAGTATTCCTTACAATGAGCAGTTCTTC.